This section outlines one TCR beta chain sequence together with its context. The target antigen is unknown. This record belongs to a study of blood T cells in healthy people across ages. The study's findings and limits: Unsorted PBMC input precluded a conclusive naive versus antigen-experienced comparison. Donors of long life had a larger count of naive CD4+ cells and greater diversity than aged donors.

Primed by a sample-barcoded 5' primer and a J-beta primer mix, a second PCR proceeded for about 6 to 11 cycles. A tag from a template-switch adaptor with 12 random nucleotides marked each cDNA molecule. TCRdb reanalysed the 5' RACE reads using MiXCR and keeps one entry per CDR3 protein. The sample contains some 860,000 distinct CDR3 sequences, approximately 53% of which appear only once. Germline loops: CDR1 KGHDR, CDR2 SFDVKD. V was clipped by 4 bases and J by 1 base, with 11 bases between them. CDR3 length equals 15 residues. The sample comprised blood. The V and J genes are TRBV24-1 and TRBJ2-3; possible D gene TRBD2, 5 bases. The receptor's source is a middle-aged man in good health. CDR3 residues: CATSEGGLGTDTQYF. The CDR3 nucleotides read TGTGCCACCAGTGAAGGAGGTCTTGGCACAGATACGCAGTATTTT.